This T cell receptor (beta chain) came from a study of blood T cell repertoires in COVID-19. Original methodology: It was from reference gene primer amplification that nucleated cell counts were estimated. Some clones are missing from TCRdb's copy, which holds only in-frame ones; the method was immunoSEQ multiplex PCR. The V and J calls and the clone size are those of that table, but D and trimming were determined from the DNA. The top ten hold around 3.5% of the sample, which has about 170,000 clones, roughly 86% seen once. Germline lookup yields CDR1 MNHEY and CDR2 SMNVEV (reference sequence). Losses at the gene ends were 5 bases for V and 5 bases for J; bases not matched to a gene: 11. The CDR3 is 16 residues long.

The gene calls are TRBV27 and TRBJ2-5, with 10 bases matching TRBD2. This clonotype was obtained from a man aged 65 to 85 with acute or convalescent COVID-19. The material sequenced was peripheral blood. The CDR3 loop is CASSPRLAGPWETQYF. CDR3 sequence (DNA): TGTGCCAGCAGTCCGCGACTAGCGGGCCCCTGGGAGACCCAGTACTTC.